Listed below are T cell receptor beta chains from one sample, sequenced in a study of beta chain features in type 1 diabetes. Assay: immunoSEQ multiplex PCR; the TCRdb copy retains only in-frame clones and omits some. The sample has some 330,000 clones; about 12% are singletons. The sample was naive CD4+ T cells from blood. Every receptor here comes from a woman between 18 and 30 years old with type 1 diabetes. Both conserved end residues are part of each CDR3. Fields, in order: CDR3 DNA, CDR3 protein, J gene, D gene, clone size, V gene. The D gene is left open where the match is weak. Clone size is not always given. Where it is, it says once, few, many or a class for expanded clones.

CDR3 DNA: TGTGCTAGTGCCTCGGTGGAGACCCAGTACTTC; CDR3 protein: CASASVETQYF; J gene: TRBJ2-5; D gene: NA; clone size: few; V gene: TRBV12-5
CDR3 DNA: TGCGCCAGCAGTCCTACAGGGCCGGGGGGCTACACCTTC; CDR3 protein: CASSPTGPGGYTF; J gene: TRBJ1-2; D gene: NA; clone size: few; V gene: TRBV23-1
CDR3 DNA: TGTGCCAGCAGCTCGACAGGGGGGCCCTACGAGCAGTACTTC; CDR3 protein: CASSSTGGPYEQYF; J gene: TRBJ2-7; D gene: TRBD1; clone size: NA; V gene: TRBV7-2
CDR3 DNA: TGTGCCAGCAGCTCCCTACTCCGGACAGATACGCAGTATTTT; CDR3 protein: CASSSLLRTDTQYF; J gene: TRBJ2-3; D gene: NA; clone size: NA; V gene: TRBV7-8
CDR3 DNA: TGTGCCTGGGTACTAGCGGGAGCCTCGTGGGCAGATACGCAGTATTTT; CDR3 protein: CAWVLAGASWADTQYF; J gene: TRBJ2-3; D gene: TRBD2; clone size: few; V gene: TRBV30
CDR3 DNA: TGTGCCAGCAGTTTCCGGGGACAGCCGTCCTACGAGCAGTACTTC; CDR3 protein: CASSFRGQPSYEQYF; J gene: TRBJ2-7; D gene: TRBD1; clone size: few; V gene: TRBV28
CDR3 DNA: TGTGCCAGCAGCCCCCGACGACAGAGCACAGATACGCAGTATTTT; CDR3 protein: CASSPRRQSTDTQYF; J gene: TRBJ2-3; D gene: NA; clone size: NA; V gene: TRBV11-2
CDR3 DNA: TGCAGTGCTGGGGGGGGCCCCCCGTTCTTC; CDR3 protein: CSAGGGPPFF; J gene: TRBJ2-1; D gene: NA; clone size: NA; V gene: TRBV20-1
CDR3 DNA: TGTGCCAGCAGCGTAGCTTCTAGCGGGTACGAGCAGTACTTC; CDR3 protein: CASSVASSGYEQYF; J gene: TRBJ2-7; D gene: TRBD2; clone size: NA; V gene: TRBV9
CDR3 DNA: TGTGCCAGCAGCTCGGGACAGGGAGAAGAGACCCAGTACTTC; CDR3 protein: CASSSGQGEETQYF; J gene: TRBJ2-5; D gene: TRBD1; clone size: NA; V gene: TRBV11-1